A single sample gave rise to the 25 T cell receptor beta chains below, sequenced in a study of graft-versus-host responses after intestinal transplantation. Their target antigens are unknown. Only in-frame clones appear in the TCRdb table, and some are missing; sequencing was by immunoSEQ multiplex PCR. The sample comprises approximately 85,000 clones, around 90% of which are singletons, and 7.6% rests with the top ten. The sequences come from unstimulated CD8+ T cells sorted from spleen or lymph node cells, collected before transplant. The receptors were sampled from a human donor who was the organ donor for an intestinal transplant.

This clone has only one observation. J is TRBJ2-5 and V is TRBV5-4; no reliable D call. Looked up from germline, CDR1 is SGHNT and CDR2 is YYREEE (reference sequence). CDR3 size: 14 residues. Trimming removed 3 bases at V and 3 bases at J, with 12 bases between. CDR3 nucleotides: TGTGCCAGCAGCTCGGACGGACGGGAAGAGACCCAGTACTTC. It codes for CASSSDGREETQYF.

The J gene is TRBJ2-2, the V gene TRBV9; D call uncertain. CDR1 and CDR2 from the germline V gene are SGDLS and YYNGEE. V lost 0 bases and J 5 bases, leaving 8 bases between the germline ends. The CDR3 consists of 14 residues. CDR3 DNA: TGTGCCAGCAGCGTAGTCCCGGATACCGGGGAGCTGTTTTTT. Encoded protein: CASSVVPDTGELFF.

This clone was detected once. The gene calls are TRBV25-1 and TRBJ1-2; D not resolved. The CDR3 has 16 amino acids. CDR1 is MGHDK, CDR2 SYGVNS, per germline. The V end was cut by 2 bases, the J end by 4 bases, with 17 bases between. CDR3 DNA sequence: TGTGCCAGCAGTGAAGCCCGCGCCTCACAGAGCTATGGCTACACCTTC. Its protein is CASSEARASQSYGYTF.

The chain has TRBV11-2 and TRBJ2-5, with D perhaps being TRBD1 or TRBD2 (6 bases each). The CDR3 extends over 14 amino acids. Germline assignment: CDR1 SGHAT and CDR2 FQNNGV. The V gene lost 0 bases and the J gene lost 5 bases, with 10 bases spanning the gap. CDR3 in DNA: TGTGCCAGCAGCTTAGATGTAGGGGGGGAGACCCAGTACTTC. Residues: CASSLDVGGETQYF.

The chain uses TRBV11-3 and TRBJ1-1; D perhaps matches TRBD1 (6 bases). Per germline, CDR1 SGHNT and CDR2 YENEEA. There are 14 residues in the CDR3. The ends were cut back, 5 bases at V and 1 base at J, with 11 bases in the middle. The CDR3 loop is CASSASGENTEAFF. The DNA for the CDR3 is TGTGCCAGCAGCGCCTCAGGGGAGAACACTGAAGCTTTCTTT.

The V call is TRBV30, the J call TRBJ2-2; the D gene is possibly TRBD1 (5 bases). Germline V gene data show CDR1 as GTSNPN and CDR2 as SVGIG (reference sequence). CDR3 size: 13 residues. V lost 3 bases and J lost 4, with 9 bases in between. CDR3: CAWSSTGTGELFF. CDR3 bases: TGTGCCTGGAGCTCTACAGGCACCGGGGAGCTGTTTTTT.

The J gene is TRBJ2-3, the V gene TRBV11-3; no reliable D call. The CDR3 extends over 13 amino acids. Germline values: CDR1 SGHNT, CDR2 YENEEA. The V and J ends lost 5 bases and 6 bases respectively, with 12 bases between them. The CDR3 reads CASSARTSDTQYF. The CDR3 bases are TGTGCCAGCAGCGCACGGACCTCGGATACGCAGTATTTT.

The rearrangement links TRBV2 to TRBJ2-5, with unresolved D. The CDR3 is made up of 14 amino acids. V was clipped by 4 bases and J by 4 bases, with 13 bases between them. Germline CDR1 is SNHLY and CDR2 is FYNNEI. The CDR3 protein is CASSVPGTLETQYF. CDR3 DNA: TGTGCCAGCAGTGTCCCTGGTACGCTAGAGACCCAGTACTTC.

This clone was counted between two and nine times. V is TRBV19 and J is TRBJ1-1; D is uncertain. CDR1 is LNHDA and CDR2 is SQIVND in the germline V gene (reference sequence). The CDR3 is made up of 12 amino acids. V lost 6 bases to trimming and J lost 11 bases, with 16 bases between them. Here the CDR3 reads CASSPGRFEAFF. The CDR3 nucleotides read TGTGCCAGTAGCCCCGGTCGATTCGAGGCTTTCTTT. The full variable domain, in which reference TRBV19 and TRBJ1-1 provide the parts outside the CDR3, is DGGITQSPKYLFRKEGQNVTLSCEQNLNHDAMYWYRQDPGQGLRLIYYSQIVNDFQKGDIAEGYSVSREKKESFPLTVTSAQKNPTAFYLCASSPGRFEAFFGQGTRLTVV.

V usage is TRBV27 and J usage is TRBJ1-1, with D possibly being TRBD1 (5 bases). V was pared by 8 bases and J by 1 base, with 14 bases between. This CDR3 region has 14 residues. Germline V CDR1 and CDR2: MNHEY, SMNVEV (reference sequence). The CDR3 here is CASAGHSPNTEAFF. CDR3 DNA: TGTGCCAGCGCTGGACACTCCCCGAACACTGAAGCTTTCTTT.

This chain uses TRBV28 with TRBJ2-5; D remains unclear. CDR1 MDHEN and CDR2 SYDVKM come from the germline V gene. The CDR3 sequence is 18 residues long. The V and J ends lost 3 bases and 5 bases respectively, with 25 bases between them. CDR3 amino acids: CASSFTPNPGPVLETQYF. CDR3 nucleotide sequence: TGTGCCAGCAGTTTTACCCCAAATCCGGGCCCCGTCCTGGAGACCCAGTACTTC.

Comment on this clone: The sample carries other DNA sequences with the same CDR3. This chain connects TRBV9 to TRBJ2-2, with 8 positions matching TRBD1. With V trimmed by 4 bases and J by 0 bases, 8 bases remained unmatched. Germline CDR1 is SGDLS and CDR2 is YYNGEE. The CDR3 loop spans 17 amino acids. Here the CDR3 reads CASSFGQGSANTGELFF. CDR3 coding DNA: TGTGCCAGCAGCTTTGGACAGGGCTCAGCGAACACCGGGGAGCTGTTTTTT.

The V gene is TRBV5-6, the J gene TRBJ2-1; no clear D. This CDR3 comprises 12 residues. CDR1 is SGHDT and CDR2 is YYEEEE in the germline V gene. V was pared by 2 bases and J by 2 bases, with 2 bases between. In DNA form, the CDR3 reads TGTGCCAGCAGCTTCCCCTACAATGAGCAGTTCTTC. Its translation: CASSFPYNEQFF.

The V call is TRBV5-1, the J call TRBJ2-1; 14 bases align to TRBD2. The CDR3 runs 19 residues. Per the germline V gene, CDR1 is SGHRS and CDR2 is YFSETQ. V shed 1 base, J shed 8 bases, and the junction held 14 bases outside the gene matches. CDR3 sequence reads: CASSLYGTSGGYVRDEQFF. The DNA for the CDR3 is TGCGCCAGCAGCTTGTATGGGACTAGCGGGGGTTACGTACGCGATGAGCAGTTCTTC.

The chain joins TRBV4-1 to TRBJ2-4; D is unclear. CDR3 size: 16 residues. V gave up 1 base and J gave up 0 bases, with 10 bases separating them. From germline, CDR1 is MGHRA and CDR2 YSYEKL. The CDR3: CASSQGRKRAKNIQYF. CDR3 bases: TGCGCCAGCAGCCAAGGCCGAAAACGAGCCAAAAACATTCAGTACTTC.

This chain joins TRBV5-6 and TRBJ2-6; D is uncertain. Between the trimmed V and J ends, which lost 0 bases and 6 bases, there was a span of 16 bases. The CDR3 totals 17 residues. Germline lookup yields CDR1 SGHDT and CDR2 YYEEEE. The CDR3 loop is CASSLVRQIDSANVLTF. DNA for the CDR3: TGTGCCAGCAGCTTGGTACGGCAGATCGATTCGGCCAACGTCCTGACTTTC.

This sequence joins TRBV27 and TRBJ2-7, with no clear D. The V end lost 3 bases, the J end lost 1 base, and 13 bases lay between the germline ends. Germline loops: CDR1 MNHEY, CDR2 SMNVEV (reference sequence). The CDR3 has 15 residues. The CDR3 bases are TGTGCCAGCAGTTTCGGTTGGTCCCTTTCCTACGAGCAGTACTTC. Translation gives CASSFGWSLSYEQYF.

This rearrangement joins TRBV19 to TRBJ2-7, with 7 positions matching TRBD2. V shed 5 bases, J shed 0 bases, and the junction held 7 bases outside the gene matches. CDR1 is LNHDA, CDR2 SQIVND, per germline (reference sequence). This CDR3 is 15 amino acids long. For the CDR3, the DNA is TGTGCCAGTAGTGCGTCTAGCGGAACCTCCTACGAGCAGTACTTC. It codes for CASSASSGTSYEQYF.

In DNA form, the CDR3 reads TGTGCCAGCAGTTTATCGAGCACCGGGGAGCTGTTTTTT. Protein: CASSLSSTGELFF. This chain links TRBV27 with TRBJ2-2; D is unresolved. V was clipped by 0 bases and J by 4 bases, with 3 bases between them. The CDR3 contains 13 residues. CDR1 is MNHEY and CDR2 is SMNVEV in the germline V gene (reference sequence).

The V call is TRBV2, the J call TRBJ1-5; D not resolved. The V gene lost 3 bases and the J gene lost 11 bases, with 17 bases spanning the gap. This CDR3 comprises 14 residues. CDR1 SNHLY and CDR2 FYNNEI come from the germline V gene. CDR3 bases: TGTGCCAGCAGTGAGGTCTCGTTATACGGGGCCCAGCATTTT. It encodes CASSEVSLYGAQHF. The full variable domain, in which reference TRBV2 and TRBJ1-5 provide the parts outside the CDR3, is EPEVTQTPSHQVTQMGQEVILRCVPISNHLYFYWYRQILGQKVEFLVSFYNNEISEKSEIFDDQFSVERPDGSNFTLKIRSTKLEDSAMYFCASSEVSLYGAQHFGDGTRLSIL.

The rearrangement uses TRBV13 and TRBJ1-2; D unresolved. Trimming left V 0 bases short and J 4 bases short, with 9 bases between. The CDR3 is 14 residues long. Germline lookup yields CDR1 PRHDT and CDR2 FYEKMQ (reference sequence). The CDR3 reads CASSLGQVSYGYTF. CDR3 in DNA: TGTGCCAGCAGCTTAGGCCAGGTATCCTATGGCTACACCTTC.

V is TRBV6-6 and J is TRBJ2-5, with D maybe TRBD1 (6 bases). The CDR3 loop spans 13 amino acids. From germline, CDR1 is MNHNY and CDR2 SVGAGI (reference sequence). Deletions cut 5 bases from V and 3 bases from J, with 10 bases between. The CDR3 DNA sequence: TGTGCCAGCAGTGACAGGCGGGAAGAGACCCAGTACTTC. Translating gives CASSDRREETQYF.

The chain couples TRBV5-6 to TRBJ2-1; D is unresolved. V dropped 1 base and J dropped 7 bases, with 9 bases sitting between them. This CDR3 is built from 13 residues. Germline CDR1 is SGHDT and CDR2 is YYEEEE. The CDR3 DNA sequence: TGTGCCAGCAGCTTGATAGGGTATAATGAGCAGTTCTTC. Translation: CASSLIGYNEQFF.

The table lists this clone with a count of one. V and J are TRBV9 and TRBJ2-3; 8 bases match TRBD2. This CDR3 comprises 16 residues. J was trimmed by 4 bases and V by 0 bases; bases with no gene match: 7. From germline, CDR1 is SGDLS and CDR2 YYNGEE. Here the CDR3 reads CASSVGEAGGPDTQYF. Here the CDR3 DNA reads TGTGCCAGCAGCGTAGGGGAGGCGGGGGGACCAGATACGCAGTATTTT.

The chain links TRBV5-6 to TRBJ1-2, with D maybe TRBD1 (5 bases). Trimming shortened V by 6 bases and J by 5 bases, and 20 bases separated the two germline ends. Germline V gene sequence: CDR1 SGHDT, CDR2 YYEEEE. The CDR3 extends over 15 amino acids. This CDR3 is CASITPPGALYGYTF. The CDR3 DNA reads TGTGCCAGCATCACCCCCCCCGGGGCCCTTTATGGCTACACCTTC.